The sequence of this TCR beta chain was determined in a study of T cells in Graves' hyperthyroidism and ophthalmopathy. Study outcomes and limitations: Most clonotypes expanded in thyroid above 0.001 were likewise present in blood.

The junction had 11 bases not matched to a gene; V was cut back by 2 bases and J by 7 bases. This CDR3 spans 16 amino acids. On this clonotype: Its antigen is currently unknown.

Stable disease denoted Graves' hyperthyroidism without ophthalmopathy progression within 18 months. Exclusion criteria comprised uncontrolled infection, other autoimmune disease, pregnancy or lactation. RNA transcripts were the template for amplifying TCR beta CDR3 regions. First-round RT-PCR of the TCR CDR3 relied on the HTBI primer set. TCRdb re-derived calls from the multiplex PCR reads in MiXCR, one entry per CDR3 protein. Of about 420,000 distinct CDR3 sequences listed, roughly 14% are singletons. This TCR was recovered from a woman under 30 with Graves' hyperthyroidism. The specimen was blood. The genes are TRBV12-3 or TRBV12-4 and TRBJ1-1, with TRBD1 matching over 9 bases. The CDR3 nucleotides read TGTGCCAGCAGTTTATCCGGGACAGGGCTTGCTCGTGAAGCTTTCTTT. Translating gives CASSLSGTGLAREAFF.